These T cell receptor beta chains were read from a single sample in a study of cytomegalovirus exposure and HLA in healthy donors. Clones were read by immunoSEQ multiplex PCR, and TCRdb kept only the in-frame ones, dropping some. The table shows approximately 160,000 clones, with around 85% occurring only once. The material sequenced was PBMCs. These receptors were taken from a human donor in good health. Each CDR3 is given with its conserved first and last residue. Fields, in order: clone size, V gene, J gene, D gene, CDR3 protein, CDR3 DNA. The D gene is left open where the match is weak. The size field is filled for only some rows; it gives once, few, many or a size class.

size: -; V: TRBV11-2; J: TRBJ2-7; D: -; CDR3: CASRASDEQYF; DNA: TGTGCCAGCAGGGCCAGTGACGAGCAGTACTTC
size: -; V: TRBV10-3; J: TRBJ1-1; D: -; CDR3: CAISEESGVWTEAFF; DNA: TGTGCCATCAGTGAGGAATCGGGGGTCTGGACTGAAGCTTTCTTT
size: -; V: TRBV27; J: TRBJ1-6; D: TRBD1; CDR3: CASRGTGTYNSPLHF; DNA: TGTGCCAGCAGGGGGACAGGGACTTATAATTCACCCCTCCACTTT
size: -; V: TRBV9; J: TRBJ2-5; D: TRBD2; CDR3: CASSDGTSGGADETQYF; DNA: TGTGCCAGCAGCGACGGGACTAGCGGGGGGGCGGATGAGACCCAGTACTTC
size: -; V: TRBV7-2; J: TRBJ2-5; D: TRBD2; CDR3: CASSFLPSGEETQYF; DNA: TGTGCCAGCAGCTTTCTCCCTAGCGGGGAAGAGACCCAGTACTTC
size: -; V: TRBV10-3; J: TRBJ2-3; D: TRBD1; CDR3: CAISTGTGAPEPPDTQYF; DNA: TGTGCCATCAGTACCGGGACAGGGGCCCCCGAGCCGCCAGATACGCAGTATTTT
size: -; V: TRBV5-1; J: TRBJ2-2; D: -; CDR3: CASSLGQAGELFF; DNA: TGCGCCAGCAGCTTGGGACAGGCCGGGGAGCTGTTTTTT
size: -; V: TRBV27; J: TRBJ1-3; D: TRBD1; CDR3: CASSLQGAGNTIYF; DNA: TGTGCCAGCAGTTTACAGGGGGCTGGAAACACCATATATTTT
size: -; V: TRBV6-1; J: TRBJ1-5; D: -; CDR3: CASGRMSSNQPQHF; DNA: TGTGCCAGTGGGAGGATGTCGAGCAATCAGCCCCAGCATTTT
size: -; V: TRBV7-6; J: TRBJ2-1; D: -; CDR3: CASSLAGGHNEQFF; DNA: TGTGCCAGCAGCTTAGCGGGGGGGCACAATGAGCAGTTCTTC
size: few; V: TRBV6-8; J: TRBJ2-2; D: -; CDR3: CASSYPQRCSASDTGELFF; DNA: TGTGCCAGCAGTTACCCCCAGCGGTGCTCGGCCTCGGACACCGGGGAGCTGTTTTTT
size: -; V: TRBV29-1; J: TRBJ1-2; D: -; CDR3: CSVDRGRGYTF; DNA: TGCAGCGTTGATCGGGGAAGGGGCTACACCTTC
size: -; V: TRBV11-2; J: TRBJ1-2; D: -; CDR3: CASSSFRGHLNYGYTF; DNA: TGTGCCAGCAGCTCCTTCAGGGGACACCTTAACTATGGCTACACCTTC
size: -; V: TRBV9; J: TRBJ2-4; D: -; CDR3: CASSPSFSGRNIQYF; DNA: TGTGCCAGCAGCCCTAGTTTCTCGGGGAGGAACATTCAGTACTTC
size: -; V: TRBV7-9; J: TRBJ2-1; D: TRBD2; CDR3: CASSSSTGGGNERFF; DNA: TGTGCCAGCAGCTCATCTACCGGGGGAGGGAATGAGCGGTTCTTC
size: -; V: TRBV5-5; J: TRBJ1-2; D: TRBD1; CDR3: CASSLEGDSNYGYTF; DNA: TGTGCCAGCAGCTTGGAAGGGGACAGTAACTATGGCTACACCTTC
size: -; V: TRBV20-1; J: TRBJ1-2; D: -; CDR3: CSARDGYGYTF; DNA: TGCAGTGCCAGGGATGGCTATGGCTACACCTTC
size: -; V: TRBV5-6; J: TRBJ2-7; D: TRBD1; CDR3: CASSAPGQGFDQQYF; DNA: TGTGCCAGCAGCGCTCCGGGACAGGGATTCGATCAGCAGTACTTC
size: -; V: TRBV11-2; J: TRBJ2-5; D: TRBD2; CDR3: CASSLGAGGLETQYF; DNA: TGTGCCAGCAGCTTAGGGGCGGGGGGACTGGAGACCCAGTACTTC
size: -; V: TRBV9; J: TRBJ2-1; D: TRBD2; CDR3: CASSPSASGGYEQFF; DNA: TGTGCCAGCAGCCCCTCGGCAAGCGGGGGTTATGAGCAGTTCTTC
size: once; V: TRBV19; J: TRBJ1-1; D: TRBD1; CDR3: CASRGTGMNTEAFF; DNA: TGTGCCAGTAGGGGGACAGGGATGAACACTGAAGCTTTCTTT
size: once; V: TRBV4-3; J: TRBJ2-3; D: -; CDR3: CASSRLGSTDTQYF; DNA: TGCGCCAGCAGCCGACTAGGGAGCACAGATACGCAGTATTTT
size: once; V: TRBV18; J: TRBJ1-4; D: -; CDR3: CASSPAGRDNEKLFF; DNA: TGTGCCAGCTCACCAGCAGGCAGGGATAATGAAAAACTGTTTTTT
size: -; V: TRBV7-2; J: TRBJ2-5; D: TRBD2; CDR3: CASTLGAVRGFRETQYF; DNA: TGTGCCAGCACTCTGGGAGCGGTGCGGGGGTTCCGGGAGACCCAGTACTTC
size: -; V: TRBV11-3; J: TRBJ2-7; D: TRBD2; CDR3: CASCLSGAEQYF; DNA: TGTGCCAGCTGCCTAAGCGGGGCCGAGCAGTACTTC
size: -; V: TRBV6-5; J: TRBJ2-7; D: TRBD2; CDR3: CASSYSTSGGGLEQYF; DNA: TGTGCCAGCAGTTACTCGACTAGCGGGGGGGGTCTCGAGCAGTACTTC
size: -; V: TRBV6-6; J: TRBJ2-3; D: -; CDR3: CASSNSYTQYF; DNA: TGTGCCAGCAGCAACAGTTATACGCAGTATTTT
size: -; V: TRBV7-2; J: TRBJ2-5; D: -; CDR3: CASSIQTGAQETQYF; DNA: TGTGCCAGCAGCATTCAGACAGGAGCACAAGAGACCCAGTACTTC
size: -; V: TRBV11-3; J: TRBJ2-3; D: -; CDR3: CASSSLGLSTDTQYF; DNA: TGTGCCAGCAGCTCTCTGGGACTTAGCACAGATACGCAGTATTTT
size: -; V: TRBV9; J: TRBJ2-5; D: TRBD2; CDR3: CASSSGLAGEETQYF; DNA: TGTGCCAGCAGCTCCGGACTAGCGGGGGAGGAGACCCAGTACTTC
size: few; V: TRBV7-9; J: TRBJ2-3; D: -; CDR3: CASSSSTDTQYF; DNA: TGTGCCAGCAGCTCCTCCACAGATACGCAGTATTTT
size: -; V: TRBV7-2; J: TRBJ2-2; D: -; CDR3: CASSLKSAGYLGGELFF; DNA: TGTGCCAGCAGCTTAAAGTCAGCAGGGTATCTTGGCGGGGAGCTGTTTTTT
size: -; V: TRBV10-1; J: TRBJ2-2; D: -; CDR3: CASSDIAGELFF; DNA: TGCGCCAGCAGTGATATCGCCGGGGAGCTGTTTTTT
size: -; V: TRBV9; J: TRBJ2-1; D: TRBD1; CDR3: CASSVAGDRGPNEQFF; DNA: TGTGCCAGCAGCGTAGCTGGGGACAGGGGGCCCAATGAGCAGTTCTTC
size: -; V: TRBV7-8; J: TRBJ2-1; D: TRBD2; CDR3: CASSLPGTSGRDEQFF; DNA: TGTGCCAGCAGCTTACCCGGGACTAGCGGGCGAGATGAGCAGTTCTTC
size: -; V: TRBV4-2; J: TRBJ1-1; D: TRBD1; CDR3: CASSPDQGDRGTEAFF; DNA: TGTGCCAGCAGCCCTGACCAGGGGGATCGGGGCACTGAAGCTTTCTTT
size: -; V: TRBV11-3; J: TRBJ2-7; D: -; CDR3: CASSLRGGSYEQYF; DNA: TGTGCCAGCAGCTTAAGAGGGGGTTCCTACGAGCAGTACTTC
size: -; V: TRBV15; J: TRBJ2-5; D: TRBD2; CDR3: CATSRLTGTSGAETQYF; DNA: TGTGCCACCAGCCGCCTAACCGGGACTAGCGGGGCAGAGACCCAGTACTTC
size: -; V: TRBV7-9; J: TRBJ2-1; D: -; CDR3: CASSPIRGNSYNEQFF; DNA: TGTGCCAGCAGCCCGATAAGGGGAAACTCCTACAATGAGCAGTTCTTC
size: -; V: TRBV14; J: TRBJ2-1; D: -; CDR3: CASSQPEQGISYNEQFF; DNA: TGTGCCAGCAGCCAACCAGAACAGGGAATCTCCTACAATGAGCAGTTCTTC
size: -; V: TRBV28; J: TRBJ1-5; D: -; CDR3: CASSSPRSGANQPQHF; DNA: TGTGCCAGCAGTTCGCCCAGGAGTGGGGCCAATCAGCCCCAGCATTTT
size: once; V: TRBV19; J: TRBJ1-2; D: -; CDR3: CASSLLGANYGYTF; DNA: TGTGCCAGTAGCCTCTTAGGGGCTAACTATGGCTACACCTTC
size: -; V: TRBV5-4; J: TRBJ2-5; D: TRBD2; CDR3: CASNWGGSQETQYF; DNA: TGTGCCAGCAACTGGGGGGGGAGCCAAGAGACCCAGTACTTC
size: -; V: TRBV10-3; J: TRBJ2-1; D: TRBD2; CDR3: CAIREGTSGVGEQFF; DNA: TGTGCCATCAGGGAGGGAACTAGCGGGGTTGGTGAGCAGTTCTTC
size: few; V: TRBV2; J: TRBJ1-4; D: TRBD1; CDR3: CASSGDRREKLFF; DNA: TGTGCCAGCAGTGGGGACAGGCGTGAAAAACTGTTTTTT
size: -; V: TRBV9; J: TRBJ1-1; D: TRBD1; CDR3: CASSVGTGEIAFF; DNA: TGTGCCAGCAGCGTGGGCACAGGGGAAATAGCTTTCTTT
size: -; V: TRBV27; J: TRBJ1-2; D: TRBD1; CDR3: CASSLSAGGRGYTF; DNA: TGTGCCAGCAGTTTATCCGCAGGGGGAAGGGGCTACACCTTC
size: once; V: TRBV5-4; J: TRBJ1-3; D: TRBD1; CDR3: CASSLDRDENTIYF; DNA: TGTGCCAGCAGCCTGGACAGGGATGAAAACACCATATATTTT
size: once; V: TRBV11-2; J: TRBJ1-6; D: TRBD1; CDR3: CASSANTGGSPLHF; DNA: TGTGCCAGCAGCGCGAATACAGGGGGTTCACCCCTCCACTTT
size: -; V: TRBV5-1; J: TRBJ1-2; D: TRBD1; CDR3: CASSSMTGANYGYTF; DNA: TGCGCCAGCAGCTCAATGACAGGGGCAAACTATGGCTACACCTTC
size: -; V: TRBV7-6; J: TRBJ2-7; D: -; CDR3: CASSPELVYEQYF; DNA: TGTGCCAGCAGCCCCGAACTTGTCTACGAGCAGTACTTC
size: -; V: TRBV9; J: TRBJ2-3; D: TRBD2; CDR3: CASAILGGGADTQYF; DNA: TGTGCCAGCGCGATTTTGGGCGGGGGGGCCGATACGCAGTATTTT